The subject of this entry is one TCR beta chain. Sequenced by immunoSEQ multiplex PCR; TCRdb stores in-frame clones only, minus some. In the table there are tens of thousands of clones, 83% of which are singletons. This CDR3 has 13 residues. The V gene lost 3 bases and the J gene lost 2 bases, with 7 bases spanning the gap. Germline assignment: CDR1 SGHAT and CDR2 FQNNGV. This sample was included in a study of T cell responses to AZD1222 COVID-19 vaccine. The chain has TRBV11-2 and TRBJ2-5; TRBD2 might be the D (6 bases). The source material was peripheral blood, sampled on day 0 of AZD1222 vaccination. The sequence came from an adult in good health. The CDR3 loop reads CASSLGRQETQYF. For the CDR3, the DNA is TGTGCCAGCAGCTTGGGGAGGCAAGAGACCCAGTACTTC.